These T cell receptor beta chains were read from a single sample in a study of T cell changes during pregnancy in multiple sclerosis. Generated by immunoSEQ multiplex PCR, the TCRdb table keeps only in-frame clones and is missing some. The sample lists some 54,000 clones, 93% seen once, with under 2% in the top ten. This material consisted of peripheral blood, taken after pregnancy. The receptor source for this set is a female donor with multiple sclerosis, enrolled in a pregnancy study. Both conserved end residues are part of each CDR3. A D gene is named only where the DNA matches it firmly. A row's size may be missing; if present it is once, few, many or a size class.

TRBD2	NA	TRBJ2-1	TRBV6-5	CASSYTGGPNEQFF	TGTGCCAGCAGTTACACGGGAGGGCCCAATGAGCAGTTCTTC
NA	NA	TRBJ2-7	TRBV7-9	CASSLVSGAYEQYF	TGTGCCAGCAGCTTAGTAAGCGGAGCCTACGAGCAGTACTTC
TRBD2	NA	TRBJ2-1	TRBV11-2	CASSTRTSGIYNEQFF	TGTGCCAGCAGCACCCGGACTAGCGGGATATACAATGAGCAGTTCTTC
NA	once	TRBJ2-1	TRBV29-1	CSVVLRSSSVQFF	TGCAGCGTTGTTCTCCGCTCGAGTTCCGTGCAGTTCTTC
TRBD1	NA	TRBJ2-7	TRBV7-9	CASGTGYNEQYF	TGTGCCAGCGGGACAGGGTACAACGAGCAGTACTTC
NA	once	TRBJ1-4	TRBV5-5	CASSPGGTTNEKLFF	TGTGCCAGCAGCCCTGGGGGCACAACTAATGAAAAACTGTTTTTT
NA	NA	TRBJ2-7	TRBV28	CASSLAGSSYEQYF	TGTGCCAGCAGTTTGGCGGGGAGCTCCTACGAGCAGTACTTC
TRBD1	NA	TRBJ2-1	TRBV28	CASSSMGTGYYNEQFF	TGTGCCAGCAGTTCTATGGGGACAGGCTATTACAATGAGCAGTTCTTC
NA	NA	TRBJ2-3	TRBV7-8	CASSRRSPSTDTQYF	TGTGCCAGCAGCCGGAGGAGCCCTAGCACAGATACGCAGTATTTT
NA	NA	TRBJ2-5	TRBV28	CASSAPPRAGQQETQYF	TGTGCCAGCAGCGCACCTCCTCGCGCCGGACAGCAAGAGACCCAGTACTTC
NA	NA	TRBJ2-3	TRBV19	CASKEEGRLTDTQYF	TGTGCCAGTAAGGAGGAGGGGAGACTCACAGATACGCAGTATTTT
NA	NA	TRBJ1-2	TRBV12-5	CASGPPRGSGRPNYGYTF	TGTGCTAGTGGTCCGCCGCGAGGGAGCGGTAGACCTAACTATGGCTACACCTTC
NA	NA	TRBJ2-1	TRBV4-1	CASSSLVSYNEQFF	TGCGCCAGCAGCTCACTAGTCTCCTACAATGAGCAGTTCTTC
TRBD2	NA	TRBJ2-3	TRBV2	CASSDPGAGEGDTQYF	TGTGCCAGCAGTGACCCGGGAGCGGGAGAAGGAGATACGCAGTATTTT
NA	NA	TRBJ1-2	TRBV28	CASSPTAERPGYTF	TGTGCCAGCAGTCCCACCGCCGAGCGCCCGGGCTACACCTTC
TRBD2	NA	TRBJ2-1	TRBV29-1	CSVGGLAGAYNEQFF	TGCAGCGTGGGGGGACTAGCGGGCGCCTACAATGAGCAGTTCTTC
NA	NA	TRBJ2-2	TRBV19	CASSTGNTGELFF	TGTGCCAGTAGTACAGGGAACACCGGGGAGCTGTTTTTT
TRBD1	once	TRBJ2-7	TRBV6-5	CASSYGQGLYEQYF	TGTGCCAGCAGTTACGGACAGGGGCTCTACGAGCAGTACTTC
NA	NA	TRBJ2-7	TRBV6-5	CASSKTGKNYEQYF	TGTGCCAGCAGTAAAACCGGGAAGAACTACGAGCAGTACTTC
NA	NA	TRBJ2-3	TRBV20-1	CSAHEVDTQYF	TGCAGTGCTCACGAGGTAGATACGCAGTATTTT
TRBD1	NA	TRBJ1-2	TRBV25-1	CASSDQGARGYTF	TGTGCCAGCAGCGATCAGGGGGCGAGGGGCTACACCTTC
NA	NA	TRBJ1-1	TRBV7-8	CASITRGIGGQAFF	TGTGCCAGCATCACAAGGGGCATCGGGGGACAAGCTTTCTTT
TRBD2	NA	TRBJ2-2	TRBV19	CASSIDRREEITGELFF	TGTGCCAGTAGTATAGATCGACGGGAGGAGATCACCGGGGAGCTGTTTTTT
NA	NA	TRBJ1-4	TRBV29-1	CSGAYNEKLFF	TGCAGCGGGGCATACAATGAAAAACTGTTTTTT
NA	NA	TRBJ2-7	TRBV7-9	CASARTGESYEQYF	TGTGCCAGCGCCCGGACGGGGGAATCGTACGAGCAGTACTTC
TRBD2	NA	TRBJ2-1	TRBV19	CASSIGREPEQFF	TGTGCCAGTAGTATTGGGCGGGAGCCTGAGCAGTTCTTC
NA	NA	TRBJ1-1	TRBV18	CASSPKGGQTTEAFF	TGTGCCAGCTCACCAAAGGGAGGCCAGACCACTGAAGCTTTCTTT
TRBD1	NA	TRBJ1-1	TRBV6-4	CASRQGEFTEAFF	TGTGCCAGCAGGCAGGGGGAGTTTACTGAAGCTTTCTTT
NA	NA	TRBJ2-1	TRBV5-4	CASSFRGGNEQFF	TGTGCCAGCAGCTTTCGAGGGGGCAATGAGCAGTTCTTC
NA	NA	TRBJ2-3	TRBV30	CAWSGGGTTDTQYF	TGTGCCTGGAGTGGTGGCGGGACCACAGATACGCAGTATTTT
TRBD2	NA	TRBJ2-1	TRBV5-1	CASSLREGNEQFF	TGCGCCAGCAGCTTGCGGGAGGGAAATGAGCAGTTCTTC
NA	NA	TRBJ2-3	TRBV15	CATSRVPGWGTDTQYF	TGTGCCACCAGCAGAGTCCCGGGATGGGGCACAGATACGCAGTATTTT
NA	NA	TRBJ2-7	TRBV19	CASSVRDIPSGQYF	TGTGCCAGTAGTGTCCGGGACATCCCTTCGGGGCAGTACTTC
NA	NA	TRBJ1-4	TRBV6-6	CASSYSGTLNEKLFF	TGTGCCAGCAGTTACTCTGGGACACTTAATGAAAAACTGTTTTTT
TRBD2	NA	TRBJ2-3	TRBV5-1	CASSLRTSGSTDTQYF	TGCGCCAGCAGCCTCCGGACTAGCGGGAGCACAGATACGCAGTATTTT
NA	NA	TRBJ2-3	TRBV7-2	CASSLTAPWEPYF	TGTGCCAGCAGCTTAACCGCTCCATGGGAGCCGTATTTT
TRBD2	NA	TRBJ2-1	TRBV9	CASSVRSGSSYNEQFF	TGTGCCAGCAGCGTCCGGAGCGGGAGTTCCTACAATGAGCAGTTCTTC
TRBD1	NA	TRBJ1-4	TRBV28	CASSLEGTGYREKLFF	TGTGCCAGCAGTTTGGAAGGGACAGGGTATCGGGAAAAACTGTTTTTT
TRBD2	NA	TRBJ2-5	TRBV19	CASRLAGGPKETQYF	TGTGCCAGTCGACTAGCGGGAGGCCCAAAAGAGACCCAGTACTTC
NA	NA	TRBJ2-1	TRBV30	CAWSPSRPEQFF	TGTGCCTGGAGTCCTAGCCGTCCCGAGCAGTTCTTC
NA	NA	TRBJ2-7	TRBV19	CASSTPDSSYEQYF	TGTGCCAGTAGTACCCCGGACTCCTCCTACGAGCAGTACTTC